This is a list of T cell receptor beta chains from one sample in a study of cytomegalovirus exposure and HLA in healthy donors. Repertoires were generated with immunoSEQ multiplex PCR, while TCRdb's copy carries only in-frame clones and drops some. The table includes 250,000 to 300,000 clones, around 90% detected once. The sequenced sample consisted of PBMCs. The receptors derive from a young woman in good health and CMV-seronegative. The CDR3 runs from the conserved cysteine through the conserved F or W. A D gene is named only where the DNA matches it firmly. Where a row states a size, it is once, few, many or the class of an expanded clone; other rows omit it.

j_call	v_call	clone_size	d_call	cdr3_nt	cdr3_aa
TRBJ1-1	TRBV5-1	-	TRBD1	TGCGCCAGCAGCTTGTTTGGACAGGGGAACACTGAAGCTTTCTTT	CASSLFGQGNTEAFF
TRBJ2-7	TRBV19	-	TRBD1	TGTGCCAGTAGCAGAGGACAGGGGTCCTACGAGCAGTACTTC	CASSRGQGSYEQYF
TRBJ1-2	TRBV27	-	-	TGTGCCAGCAGTTACCGGGGGGGGCGAGGTTCCGACTATGGCTACACCTTC	CASSYRGGRGSDYGYTF
TRBJ1-6	TRBV15	-	-	TGTGCCACCAGAATAGGGGGTAGCTCCTATAATTCACCCCTCCACTTT	CATRIGGSSYNSPLHF
TRBJ1-1	TRBV6-1	-	-	TGTGCCAGCATAGGAGAAACTGAAGCTTTCTTT	CASIGETEAFF
TRBJ2-6	TRBV28	-	-	TGTGCCAGCAGTTCCATCTCTGGGGCCAACGTCCTGACTTTC	CASSSISGANVLTF
TRBJ2-3	TRBV13	-	TRBD2	TGTGCCAGCAGCCTCCCCCCGGGACTAGCGGGCCAGGGCATTTCAGATACGCAGTATTTT	CASSLPPGLAGQGISDTQYF
TRBJ1-4	TRBV19	-	TRBD1	TGTGCCAGTAGGAGGGACAGCTCTAATGAAAAACTGTTTTTT	CASRRDSSNEKLFF
TRBJ2-3	TRBV5-1	-	TRBD2	TGCGCCAGCAGCCCCACCCTTAGCGGGGGGTGGGATACGCAGTATTTT	CASSPTLSGGWDTQYF
TRBJ2-2	TRBV9	-	TRBD2	TGTGCCAGCAGCGTAACGGGGGGAAACACCGGGGAGCTGTTTTTT	CASSVTGGNTGELFF
TRBJ2-2	TRBV5-1	-	TRBD2	TGCGCCAGCCGACTAGCGGGGGGGCCGGACGGGGAGCTGTTTTTT	CASRLAGGPDGELFF
TRBJ1-6	TRBV7-9	-	-	TGTGCCAGCAGCTCCACAGAAAGCTCCTATAATTCACCCCTCCACTTT	CASSSTESSYNSPLHF
TRBJ1-5	TRBV19	-	-	TGTGCCAGTAGTAAAAACCCCCCAGGGCTTAGCAATCAGCCCCAGCATTTT	CASSKNPPGLSNQPQHF
TRBJ1-5	TRBV2	-	-	TGTGCCAGCACCCGGTATGGGGGGTTAGATAGCAATCAGCCCCAGCATTTT	CASTRYGGLDSNQPQHF
TRBJ2-5	TRBV5-5	once	-	TGTGCCAGCAGAAGACAGCTCCAAGAGACCCAGTACTTC	CASRRQLQETQYF
TRBJ2-3	TRBV29-1	-	-	TGCAGCGTTGGTCTATTGAACAGGCCCACAGATACGCAGTATTTT	CSVGLLNRPTDTQYF
TRBJ2-7	TRBV9	-	-	TGTGCCAGCAGCGTTCTTCCAGGGAACTACGAGCAGTACTTC	CASSVLPGNYEQYF
TRBJ2-3	TRBV27	-	TRBD2	TGTGCCAGCAGTTTTAGCGGGGGTTTTAGCACAGATACGCAGTATTTT	CASSFSGGFSTDTQYF
TRBJ1-1	TRBV5-5	-	-	TGTGCCAGCAGCTCGGCCGCGGACACTGAAGCTTTCTTT	CASSSAADTEAFF
TRBJ2-3	TRBV27	-	TRBD1	TGTGCCAGCAGTAAAGGGACAGTAAGCACAGATACGCAGTATTTT	CASSKGTVSTDTQYF
TRBJ1-1	TRBV5-1	-	TRBD1	TGCGCCAGCAGCAGGAACAGGGGCGAGGAAGCTTTCTTT	CASSRNRGEEAFF
TRBJ2-3	TRBV14	-	-	TGTGCCAGCAGCCAGAAGCGGGTACACACAGATACGCAGTATTTT	CASSQKRVHTDTQYF
TRBJ2-1	TRBV6-4	-	TRBD2	TGTGCCAGCAGGCCCCCGCGACTAGCGGGGGCTCCGTTGGAGCAGTTCTTC	CASRPPRLAGAPLEQFF
TRBJ2-7	TRBV4-1	once	-	TGCGCCAGCAGCCAAGATGTAGGGGCCCCCCGGTGGCAGTACTTC	CASSQDVGAPRWQYF
TRBJ2-3	TRBV6-5	-	TRBD2	TGTGCCAGCAGTTACAGCGGGGGGCCCACAGATACGCAGTATTTT	CASSYSGGPTDTQYF
TRBJ1-1	TRBV7-3	-	TRBD1	TGTGCCAGCAGCTTAAATGGACAGGGAGGGACTGAAGCTTTCTTT	CASSLNGQGGTEAFF